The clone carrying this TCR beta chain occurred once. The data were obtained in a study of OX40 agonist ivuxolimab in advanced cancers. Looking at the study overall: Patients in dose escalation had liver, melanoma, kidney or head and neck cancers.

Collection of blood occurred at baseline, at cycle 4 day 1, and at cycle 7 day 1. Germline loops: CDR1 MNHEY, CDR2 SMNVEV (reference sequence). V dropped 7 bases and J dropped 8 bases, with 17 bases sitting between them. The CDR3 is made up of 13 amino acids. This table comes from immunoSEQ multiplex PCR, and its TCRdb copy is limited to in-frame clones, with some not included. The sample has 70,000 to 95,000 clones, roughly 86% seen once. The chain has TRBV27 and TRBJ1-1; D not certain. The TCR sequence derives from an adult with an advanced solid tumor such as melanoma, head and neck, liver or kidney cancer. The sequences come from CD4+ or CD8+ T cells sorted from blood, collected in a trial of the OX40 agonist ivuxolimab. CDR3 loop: CASTGRAAGEAFF. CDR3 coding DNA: TGTGCCAGCACGGGGAGGGCGGCGGGGGAAGCTTTCTTT.